These T cell receptor beta chains were read from a single sample in a study of blood T cell repertoires in COVID-19. This table comes from immunoSEQ multiplex PCR, and its TCRdb copy is limited to in-frame clones, with some not included. The data show 400,000 to 450,000 clones, 80% to 90% seen once. The specimen sequenced was PBMCs or T cells enriched from blood (not recorded which). These TCRs come from a man aged 25 to 45 who had recovered from COVID-19. Each CDR3 is given with its conserved first and last residue.

v_call: TRBV5-1; j_call: TRBJ2-1; cdr3_aa: CASSLSQRSDDNEQFF
v_call: TRBV28; j_call: TRBJ2-6; cdr3_aa: CATTGPGANVLTF
v_call: TRBV7-9; j_call: TRBJ1-5; cdr3_aa: CASSPGDLHQPQHF
v_call: TRBV27; j_call: TRBJ2-3; cdr3_aa: CASSPTKLAGSTDTQYF
v_call: TRBV12-3/TRBV12-4; j_call: TRBJ1-5; cdr3_aa: CASSGDSFQPQHF
v_call: TRBV3-1/TRBV3-2; j_call: TRBJ1-6; cdr3_aa: CASSQSRLGESPLHF
v_call: TRBV27; j_call: TRBJ2-1; cdr3_aa: CASSLIPSSYNEQFF
v_call: TRBV5-1; j_call: TRBJ2-1; cdr3_aa: CASSPQDREAYNEQFF
v_call: TRBV29-1; j_call: TRBJ1-2; cdr3_aa: CSVALGQSTDGYTF
v_call: TRBV9; j_call: TRBJ2-7; cdr3_aa: CASSPGTSYEQYF
v_call: TRBV27; j_call: TRBJ1-5; cdr3_aa: CASSLGRIYGNQPQHF